This TCR beta chain was identified during a study of blood T cell repertoires in COVID-19. Study-wide context: Researchers got acute and convalescent COVID-19 samples from the United States, Italy and Spain. Sample material is recorded as cDNA or gDNA derived from T cells, B-cell-depleted T cells, or PBMCs.

This clone was observed a handful of times. Authors' methods: Estimation of nucleated cell counts relied on the amplification of reference gene primers. Some clones are missing from TCRdb's copy, which holds only in-frame ones; the method was immunoSEQ multiplex PCR. V, J and clone size are those of that table, while D and trimming were read from the DNA. Of 80,000 or so clones detected, approximately 90% appear once; the ten largest clones hold about 2%. Per germline, CDR1 SGHNT and CDR2 YYREEE (reference sequence). Between the trimmed V and J ends, which lost 4 bases and 2 bases, there was a span of 14 bases. The CDR3 runs to 15 residues.

V and J are TRBV5-4 and TRBJ2-3; D is unresolved. This TCR was recovered from a man in his fifties with acute or convalescent COVID-19. What was sequenced was peripheral blood. The CDR3, as DNA: TGTGCCAGCAGCCTGGATTCCGGTTTCACAGATACGCAGTATTTT. Translated: CASSLDSGFTDTQYF.